This T cell receptor (beta chain) came from a study of blood T cell repertoires in COVID-19. For the study at large: Samples taken during acute and convalescent COVID-19 were collected in the United States, Italy and Spain. T cells, B-cell-depleted T cells, or PBMCs supplied cDNA or gDNA.

The ends were cut back, 7 bases at V and 2 bases at J, with 18 bases in the middle. From germline, CDR1 is MGHDK and CDR2 SYGVNS. The CDR3 has 15 amino acids. The cohort comprised adults aged roughly 18 to 90 years residing in 20 to 30 US areas. In the original analysis: Nucleated cell number was recorded as an estimate derived from reference gene primer amplification. Sequenced by immunoSEQ multiplex PCR; TCRdb stores in-frame clones only, minus some. The D gene and trimming were derived from the DNA, and the V and J assignments and clone size from that table. The data contain a few hundred thousand clones, about 85% of them singletons.

This receptor was taken from a middle-aged man who had recovered from COVID-19. V is TRBV25-1 and J is TRBJ2-7; D may be TRBD1 (5 bases). The specimen was PBMCs or T cells enriched from blood (not recorded which). CDR3 coding DNA: TGTGCCAGCATTGCTGACAGCGACAGAACCTACGAGCAGTACTTC. This codes for CASIADSDRTYEQYF.